This entry is about one TCR beta chain. The data are from a study of blood T cell repertoires in COVID-19. On the study more broadly: Researchers got acute and convalescent COVID-19 samples from the United States, Italy and Spain. Nucleic acid was either cDNA or gDNA, and it came from T cells, B-cell-depleted T cells, or PBMCs.

Original data processing: By means of reference gene primer amplification, nucleated cell counts were estimated. Assay used: immunoSEQ multiplex PCR; TCRdb lists only in-frame clones, some missing. From that table come the V and J calls and clone size; the DNA was used to work out D and trimming. The sample shows about 200,000 clones, 90% to 95% of them seen only once. Germline V gene data show CDR1 as LNHDA and CDR2 as SQIVND (reference sequence). This CDR3 is 15 amino acids long. The V end lost 5 bases, the J end lost 2 bases, and 15 bases lay between the germline ends. This sequence was found in a young man with acute or convalescent COVID-19. Source material: peripheral blood. V and J are TRBV19 and TRBJ2-5; possibly TRBD2 for D (6 bases). The CDR3 bases are TGTGCCAGTAGTCCCGCGGGACGGACACAAGAGACCCAGTACTTC. Its translation: CASSPAGRTQETQYF.